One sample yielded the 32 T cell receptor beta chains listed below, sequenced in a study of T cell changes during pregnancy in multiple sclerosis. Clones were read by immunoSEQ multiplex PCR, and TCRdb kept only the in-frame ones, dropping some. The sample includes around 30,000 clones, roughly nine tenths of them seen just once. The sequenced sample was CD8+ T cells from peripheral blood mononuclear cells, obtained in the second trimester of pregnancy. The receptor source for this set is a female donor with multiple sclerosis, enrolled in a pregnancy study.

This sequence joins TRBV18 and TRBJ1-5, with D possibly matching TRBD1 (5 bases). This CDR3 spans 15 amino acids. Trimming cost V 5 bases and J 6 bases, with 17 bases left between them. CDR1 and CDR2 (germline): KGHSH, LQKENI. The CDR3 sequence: CASSSYRQSGQPQHF. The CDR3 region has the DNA TGTGCCAGCTCATCCTATAGACAGTCAGGTCAGCCCCAGCATTTT.

The CDR3 bases are TGTGCCAGCAGCTTAACAGGGGAAGAGACCCAGTACTTC. It encodes CASSLTGEETQYF. The chain links TRBV7-3 to TRBJ2-5; maybe TRBD1 (5 bases). Germline CDR1 reads SGHTA; CDR2 reads FQGTGA. The V and J ends lost 0 bases and 3 bases respectively, with 5 bases between them. The CDR3 has 13 residues.

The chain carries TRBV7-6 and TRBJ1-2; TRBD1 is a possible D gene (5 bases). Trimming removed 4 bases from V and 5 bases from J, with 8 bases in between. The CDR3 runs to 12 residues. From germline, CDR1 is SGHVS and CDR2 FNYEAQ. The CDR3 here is CASSSGLYGYTF. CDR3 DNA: TGTGCCAGCAGCTCGGGACTTTATGGCTACACCTTC.

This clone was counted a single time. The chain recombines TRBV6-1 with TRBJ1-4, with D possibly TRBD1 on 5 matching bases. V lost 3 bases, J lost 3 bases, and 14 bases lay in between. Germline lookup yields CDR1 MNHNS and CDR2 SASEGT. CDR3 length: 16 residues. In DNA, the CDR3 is TGTGCCAGCAGTGACCGGGACGGGGGGGCTAATGAAAAACTGTTTTTT. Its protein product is CASSDRDGGANEKLFF.

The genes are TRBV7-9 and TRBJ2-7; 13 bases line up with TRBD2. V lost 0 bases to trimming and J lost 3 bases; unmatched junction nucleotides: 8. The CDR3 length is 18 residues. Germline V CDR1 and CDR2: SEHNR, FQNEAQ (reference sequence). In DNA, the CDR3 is TGTGCCAGCAGCTTAGCCCGAGGGACTAGCGGGGCCCGCTACGAGCAGTACTTC. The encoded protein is CASSLARGTSGARYEQYF. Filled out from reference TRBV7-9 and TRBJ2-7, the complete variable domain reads DTGVSQNPRHKITKRGQNVTFRCDPISEHNRLYWYRQTLGQGPEFLTYFQNEAQLEKSRLLSDRFSAERPKGSFSTLEIQRTEQGDSAMYLCASSLARGTSGARYEQYFGPGTRLTVT.

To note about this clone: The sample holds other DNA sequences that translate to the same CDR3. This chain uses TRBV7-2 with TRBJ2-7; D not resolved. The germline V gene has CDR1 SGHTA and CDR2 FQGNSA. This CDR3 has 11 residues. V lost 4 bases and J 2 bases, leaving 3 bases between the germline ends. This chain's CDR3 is CASSSTYEQYF. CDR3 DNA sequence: TGTGCCAGCAGCTCAACCTACGAGCAGTACTTC.

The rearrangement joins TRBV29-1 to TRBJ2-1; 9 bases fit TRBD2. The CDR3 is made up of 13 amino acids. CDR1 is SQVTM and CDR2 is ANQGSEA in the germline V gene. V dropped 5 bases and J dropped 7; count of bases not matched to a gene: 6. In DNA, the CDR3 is TGCAGCGTTAACGCGGGAGGGGGGAATGAGCAGTTCTTC. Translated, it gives CSVNAGGGNEQFF.

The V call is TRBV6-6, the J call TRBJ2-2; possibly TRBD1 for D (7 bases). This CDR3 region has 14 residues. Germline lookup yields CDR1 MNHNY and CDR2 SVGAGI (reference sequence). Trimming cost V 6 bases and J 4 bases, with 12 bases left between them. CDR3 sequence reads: CASRDQGGTGELFF. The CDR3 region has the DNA TGTGCCAGCAGGGATCAGGGGGGCACCGGGGAGCTGTTTTTT.

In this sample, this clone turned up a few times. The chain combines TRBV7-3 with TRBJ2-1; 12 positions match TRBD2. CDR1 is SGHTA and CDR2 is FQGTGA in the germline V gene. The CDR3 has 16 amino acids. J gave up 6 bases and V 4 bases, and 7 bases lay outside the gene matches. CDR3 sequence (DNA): TGTGCCAGCAGCTCACTAGCGGGAGGTCGCGGCAATGAGCAGTTCTTC. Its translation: CASSSLAGGRGNEQFF.

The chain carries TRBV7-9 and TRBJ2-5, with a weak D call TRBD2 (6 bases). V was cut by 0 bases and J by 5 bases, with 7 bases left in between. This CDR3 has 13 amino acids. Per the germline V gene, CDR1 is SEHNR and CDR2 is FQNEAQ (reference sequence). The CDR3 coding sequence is TGTGCCAGCAGCTTAGCTCGGGGGGAGACCCAGTACTTC. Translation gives CASSLARGETQYF.

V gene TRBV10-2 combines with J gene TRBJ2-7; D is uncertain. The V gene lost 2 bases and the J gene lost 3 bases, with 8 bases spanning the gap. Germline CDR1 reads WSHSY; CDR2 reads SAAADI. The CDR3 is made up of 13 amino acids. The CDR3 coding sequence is TGCGCCAGCAGTGAGGATCGTAGCTACGAGCAGTACTTC. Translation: CASSEDRSYEQYF.

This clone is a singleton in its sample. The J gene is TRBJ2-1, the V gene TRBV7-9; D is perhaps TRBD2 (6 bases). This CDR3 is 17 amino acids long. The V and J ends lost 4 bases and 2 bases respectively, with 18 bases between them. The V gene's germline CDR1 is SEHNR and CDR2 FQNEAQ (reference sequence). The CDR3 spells CASSSLWDSPPYNEQFF. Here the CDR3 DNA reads TGTGCCAGCAGCTCCCTTTGGGACTCACCGCCCTACAATGAGCAGTTCTTC.

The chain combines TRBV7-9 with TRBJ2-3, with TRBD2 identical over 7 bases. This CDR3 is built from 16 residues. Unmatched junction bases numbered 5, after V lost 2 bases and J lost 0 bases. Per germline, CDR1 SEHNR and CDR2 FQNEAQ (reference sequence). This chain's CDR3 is CASSLLAEASTDTQYF. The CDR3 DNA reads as TGTGCCAGCAGCTTACTAGCGGAAGCTAGCACAGATACGCAGTATTTT.

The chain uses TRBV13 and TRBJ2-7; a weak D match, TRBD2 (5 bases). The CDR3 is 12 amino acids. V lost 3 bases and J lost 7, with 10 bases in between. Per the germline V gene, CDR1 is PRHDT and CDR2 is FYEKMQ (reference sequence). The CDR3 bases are TGTGCCAGCAGCTTTCGGGGTTTGGAGCAGTACTTC. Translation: CASSFRGLEQYF.

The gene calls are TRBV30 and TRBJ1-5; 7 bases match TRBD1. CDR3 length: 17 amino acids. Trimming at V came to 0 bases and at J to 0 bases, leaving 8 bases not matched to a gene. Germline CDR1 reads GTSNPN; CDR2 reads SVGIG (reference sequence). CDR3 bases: TGTGCCTGGAGTGTGGACAGGTTAACCTATAGCAATCAGCCCCAGCATTTT. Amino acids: CAWSVDRLTYSNQPQHF. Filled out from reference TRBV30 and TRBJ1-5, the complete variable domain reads SQTIHQWPATLVQPVGSPLSLECTVEGTSNPNLYWYRQAAGRGLQLLFYSVGIGQISSEVPQNLSASRPQDRQFILSSKKLLLSDSGFYLCAWSVDRLTYSNQPQHFGDGTRLSIL.

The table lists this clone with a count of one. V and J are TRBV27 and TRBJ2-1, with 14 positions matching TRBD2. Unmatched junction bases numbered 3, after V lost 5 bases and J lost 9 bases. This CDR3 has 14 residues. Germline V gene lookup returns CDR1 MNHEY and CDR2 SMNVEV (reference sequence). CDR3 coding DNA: TGTGCCAGCAGTCCCGGACTAGCGGGAGGTGAGCAGTTCTTC. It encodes CASSPGLAGGEQFF.

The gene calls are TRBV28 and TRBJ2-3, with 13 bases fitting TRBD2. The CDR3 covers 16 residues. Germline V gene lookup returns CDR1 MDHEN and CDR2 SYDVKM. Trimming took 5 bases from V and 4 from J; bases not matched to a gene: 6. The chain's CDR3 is CASSPGTSGNSDTQYF. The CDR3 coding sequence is TGTGCCAGCAGTCCCGGGACTAGCGGGAACTCAGATACGCAGTATTTT.

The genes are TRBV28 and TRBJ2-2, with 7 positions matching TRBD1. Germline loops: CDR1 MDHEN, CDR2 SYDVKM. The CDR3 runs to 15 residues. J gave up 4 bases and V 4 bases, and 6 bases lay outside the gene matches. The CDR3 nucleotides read TGTGCCAGCAGTTCCGGGACAGATCTCACCGGGGAGCTGTTTTTT. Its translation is CASSSGTDLTGELFF. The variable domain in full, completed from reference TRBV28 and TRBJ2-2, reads DVKVTQSSRYLVKRTGEKVFLECVQDMDHENMFWYRQDPGLGLRLIYFSYDVKMKEKGDIPEGYSVSREKKERFSLILESASTNQTSMYLCASSSGTDLTGELFFGEGSRLTVL.

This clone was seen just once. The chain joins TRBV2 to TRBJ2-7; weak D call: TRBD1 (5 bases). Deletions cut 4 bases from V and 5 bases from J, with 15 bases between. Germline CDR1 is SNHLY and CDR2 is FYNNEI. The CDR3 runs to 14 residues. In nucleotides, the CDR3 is TGTGCCAGCAGTGGCGAAAGGGGAATCCACGAGCAGTACTTC. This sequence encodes CASSGERGIHEQYF.

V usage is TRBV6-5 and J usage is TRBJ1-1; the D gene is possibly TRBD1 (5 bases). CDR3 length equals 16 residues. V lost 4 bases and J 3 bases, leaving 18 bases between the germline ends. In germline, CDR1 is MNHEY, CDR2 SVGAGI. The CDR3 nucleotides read TGTGCCAGCAGTTCCCTTACAGGATTGGTCGACACTGAAGCTTTCTTT. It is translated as CASSSLTGLVDTEAFF.

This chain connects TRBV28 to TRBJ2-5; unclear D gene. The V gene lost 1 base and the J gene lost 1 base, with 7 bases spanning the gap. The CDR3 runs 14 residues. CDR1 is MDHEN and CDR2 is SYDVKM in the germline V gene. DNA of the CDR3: TGTGCCAGCAGTTTATTGAGAACCCAAGAGACCCAGTACTTC. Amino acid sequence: CASSLLRTQETQYF. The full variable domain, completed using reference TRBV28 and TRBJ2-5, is DVKVTQSSRYLVKRTGEKVFLECVQDMDHENMFWYRQDPGLGLRLIYFSYDVKMKEKGDIPEGYSVSREKKERFSLILESASTNQTSMYLCASSLLRTQETQYFGPGTRLLVL.

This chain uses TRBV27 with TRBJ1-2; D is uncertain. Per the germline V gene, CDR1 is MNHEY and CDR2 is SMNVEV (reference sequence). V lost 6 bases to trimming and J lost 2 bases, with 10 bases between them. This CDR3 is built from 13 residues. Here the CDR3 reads CASSSGDNYGYTF. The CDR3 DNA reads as TGTGCCAGCAGCAGCGGAGACAACTATGGCTACACCTTC.

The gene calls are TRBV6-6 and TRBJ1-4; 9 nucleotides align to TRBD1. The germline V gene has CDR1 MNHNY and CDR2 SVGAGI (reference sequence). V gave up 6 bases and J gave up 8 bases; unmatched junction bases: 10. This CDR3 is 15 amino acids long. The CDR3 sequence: CASRETGGAYEKLFF. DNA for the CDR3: TGTGCCAGCAGGGAAACAGGGGGCGCGTACGAAAAACTGTTTTTT.

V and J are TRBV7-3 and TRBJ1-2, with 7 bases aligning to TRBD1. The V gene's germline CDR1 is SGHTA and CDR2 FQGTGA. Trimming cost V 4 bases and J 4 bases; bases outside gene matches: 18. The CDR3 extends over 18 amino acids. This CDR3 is CASSSPPPGTERGYGYTF. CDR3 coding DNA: TGTGCCAGCAGCTCCCCACCTCCCGGGACAGAGAGGGGCTATGGCTACACCTTC.

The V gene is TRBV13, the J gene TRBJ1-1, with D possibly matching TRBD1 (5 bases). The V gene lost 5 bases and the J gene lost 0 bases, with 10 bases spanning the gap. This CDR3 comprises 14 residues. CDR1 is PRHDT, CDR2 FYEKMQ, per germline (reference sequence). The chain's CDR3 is CASSHGHLNTEAFF. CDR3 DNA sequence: TGTGCCAGCAGCCACGGACATTTGAACACTGAAGCTTTCTTT.

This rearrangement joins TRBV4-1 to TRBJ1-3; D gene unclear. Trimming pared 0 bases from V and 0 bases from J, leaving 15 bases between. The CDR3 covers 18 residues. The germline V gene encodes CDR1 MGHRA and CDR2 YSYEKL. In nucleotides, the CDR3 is TGCGCCAGCAGCCAAGATGAACCTCAGGCCAACTCTGGAAACACCATATATTTT. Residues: CASSQDEPQANSGNTIYF.

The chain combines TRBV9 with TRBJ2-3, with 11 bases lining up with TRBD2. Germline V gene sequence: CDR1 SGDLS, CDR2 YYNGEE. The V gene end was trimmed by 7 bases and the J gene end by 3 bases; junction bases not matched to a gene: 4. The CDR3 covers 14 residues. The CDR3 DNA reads TGTGCCAGCGGTAGCGGGAGGGGGACAGATACGCAGTATTTT. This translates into CASGSGRGTDTQYF.

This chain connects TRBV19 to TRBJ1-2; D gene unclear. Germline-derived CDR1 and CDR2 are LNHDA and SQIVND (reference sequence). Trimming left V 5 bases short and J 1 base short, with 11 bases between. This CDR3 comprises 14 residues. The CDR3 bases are TGTGCCAGTAGTGCCACAGATCTTAACTATGGCTACACCTTC. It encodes CASSATDLNYGYTF.

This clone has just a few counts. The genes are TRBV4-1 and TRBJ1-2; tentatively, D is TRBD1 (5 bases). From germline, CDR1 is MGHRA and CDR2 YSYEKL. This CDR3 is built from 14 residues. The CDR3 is CAFKQGGLGYGYTF. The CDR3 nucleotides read TGCGCTTTCAAGCAGGGAGGGCTTGGCTATGGCTACACCTTC.

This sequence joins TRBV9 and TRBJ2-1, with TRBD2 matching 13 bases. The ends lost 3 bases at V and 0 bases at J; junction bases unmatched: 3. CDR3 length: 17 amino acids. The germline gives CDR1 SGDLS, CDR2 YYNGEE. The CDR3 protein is CASSEGTSGTSYNEQFF. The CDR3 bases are TGTGCCAGCAGCGAGGGGACTAGCGGGACCTCCTACAATGAGCAGTTCTTC.

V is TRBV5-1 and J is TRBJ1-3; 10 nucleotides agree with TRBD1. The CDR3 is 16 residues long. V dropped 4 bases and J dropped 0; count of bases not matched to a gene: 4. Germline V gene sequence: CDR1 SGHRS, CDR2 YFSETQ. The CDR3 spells CASSAGQGFSGNTIYF. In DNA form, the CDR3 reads TGCGCCAGCAGCGCGGGACAGGGGTTCTCTGGAAACACCATATATTTT. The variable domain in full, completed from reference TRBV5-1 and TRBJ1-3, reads KAGVTQTPRYLIKTRGQQVTLSCSPISGHRSVSWYQQTPGQGLQFLFEYFSETQRNKGNFPGRFSGRQFSNSRSEMNVSTLELGDSALYLCASSAGQGFSGNTIYFGEGSWLTVV.

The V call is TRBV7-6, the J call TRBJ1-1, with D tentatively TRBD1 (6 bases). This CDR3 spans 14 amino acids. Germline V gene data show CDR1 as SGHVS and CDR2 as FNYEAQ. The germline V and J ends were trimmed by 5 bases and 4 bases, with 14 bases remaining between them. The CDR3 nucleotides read TGTGCCAGCAGCCTTAACAGGGCCGGCACTGAAGCTTTCTTT. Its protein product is CASSLNRAGTEAFF. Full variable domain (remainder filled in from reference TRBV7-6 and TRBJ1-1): GAGVSQSPRYKVTKRGQDVALRCDPISGHVSLYWYRQALGQGPEFLTYFNYEAQQDKSGLPNDRFSAERPEGSISTLTIQRTEQRDSAMYRCASSLNRAGTEAFFGQGTRLTVV.